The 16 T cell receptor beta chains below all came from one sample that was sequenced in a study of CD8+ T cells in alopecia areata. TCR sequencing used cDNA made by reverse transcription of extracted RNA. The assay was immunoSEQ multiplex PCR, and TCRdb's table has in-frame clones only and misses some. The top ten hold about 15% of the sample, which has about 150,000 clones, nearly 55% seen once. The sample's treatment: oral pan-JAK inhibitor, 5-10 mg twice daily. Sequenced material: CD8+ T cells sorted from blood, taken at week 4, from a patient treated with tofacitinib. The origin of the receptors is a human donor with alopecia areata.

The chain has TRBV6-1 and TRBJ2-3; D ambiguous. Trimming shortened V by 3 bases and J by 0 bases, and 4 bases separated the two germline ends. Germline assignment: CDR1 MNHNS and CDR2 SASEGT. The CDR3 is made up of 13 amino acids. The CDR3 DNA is TGTGCCAGCAGTGACGGTAGCACAGATACGCAGTATTTT. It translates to CASSDGSTDTQYF.

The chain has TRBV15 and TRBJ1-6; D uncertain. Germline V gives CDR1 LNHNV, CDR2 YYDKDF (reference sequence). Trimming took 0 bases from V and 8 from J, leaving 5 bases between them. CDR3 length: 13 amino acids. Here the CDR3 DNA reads TGTGCCACCAGCAGAGAGTGGTATTCACCCCTCCACTTT. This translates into CATSREWYSPLHF.

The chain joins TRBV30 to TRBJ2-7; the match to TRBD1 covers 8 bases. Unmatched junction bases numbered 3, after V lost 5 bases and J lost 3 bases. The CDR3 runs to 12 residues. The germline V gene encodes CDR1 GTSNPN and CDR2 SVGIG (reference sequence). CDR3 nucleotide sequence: TGTGCCTGGGGGACAGGTTTCTACGAGCAGTACTTC. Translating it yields CAWGTGFYEQYF. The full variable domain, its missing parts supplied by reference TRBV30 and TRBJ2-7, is SQTIHQWPATLVQPVGSPLSLECTVEGTSNPNLYWYRQAAGRGLQLLFYSVGIGQISSEVPQNLSASRPQDRQFILSSKKLLLSDSGFYLCAWGTGFYEQYFGPGTRLTVT.

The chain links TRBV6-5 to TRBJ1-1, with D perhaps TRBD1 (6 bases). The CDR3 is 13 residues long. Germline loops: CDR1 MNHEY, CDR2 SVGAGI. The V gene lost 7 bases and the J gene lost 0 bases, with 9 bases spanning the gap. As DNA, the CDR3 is TGTGCCAGCAAGGGACAAGTGAACACTGAAGCTTTCTTT. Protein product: CASKGQVNTEAFF.

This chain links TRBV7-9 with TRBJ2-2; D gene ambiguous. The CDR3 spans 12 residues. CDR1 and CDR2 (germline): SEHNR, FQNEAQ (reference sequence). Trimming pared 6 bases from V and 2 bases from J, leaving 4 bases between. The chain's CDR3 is CASRPNTGELFF. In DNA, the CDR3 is TGTGCCAGCAGACCCAACACCGGGGAGCTGTTTTTT.

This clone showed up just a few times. Written as DNA, the CDR3 is TGTGCCATCAGTGAGTCTAGCACAGATACGCAGTATTTT. It encodes CAISESSTDTQYF. The gene calls are TRBV10-3 and TRBJ2-3; no reliable D call. V was clipped by 0 bases and J by 0 bases, with 1 base between them. CDR1 and CDR2 (germline): ENHRY, SYGVKD. CDR3 length: 13 residues.

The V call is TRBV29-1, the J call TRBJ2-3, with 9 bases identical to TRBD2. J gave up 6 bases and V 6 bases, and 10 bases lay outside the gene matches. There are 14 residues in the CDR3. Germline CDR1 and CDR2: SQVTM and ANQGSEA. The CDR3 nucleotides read TGCAGCGTCGGAGGCGGGGGGGCTCTTGATACGCAGTATTTT. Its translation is CSVGGGGALDTQYF.

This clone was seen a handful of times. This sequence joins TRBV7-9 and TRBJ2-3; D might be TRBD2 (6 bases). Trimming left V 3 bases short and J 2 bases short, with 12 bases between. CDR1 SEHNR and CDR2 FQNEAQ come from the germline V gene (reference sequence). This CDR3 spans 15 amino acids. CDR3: CASSFSASVTDTQYF. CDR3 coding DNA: TGTGCCAGCAGCTTCAGTGCTAGCGTCACAGATACGCAGTATTTT.

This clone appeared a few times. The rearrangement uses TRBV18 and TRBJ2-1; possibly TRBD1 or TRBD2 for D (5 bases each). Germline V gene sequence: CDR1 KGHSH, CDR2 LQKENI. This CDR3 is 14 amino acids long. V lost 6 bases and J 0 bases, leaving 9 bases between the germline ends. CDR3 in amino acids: CASSDTSSYNEQFF. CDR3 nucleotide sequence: TGTGCCAGCTCGGACACTAGCTCCTACAATGAGCAGTTCTTC. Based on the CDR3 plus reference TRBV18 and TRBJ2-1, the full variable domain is NAGVMQNPRHLVRRRGQEARLRCSPMKGHSHVYWYRQLPEEGLKFMVYLQKENIIDESGMPKERFSAEFPKEGPSILRIQQVVRGDSAAYFCASSDTSSYNEQFFGPGTRLTVL.

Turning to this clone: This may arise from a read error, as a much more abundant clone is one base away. CDR3 protein: CASSRTSGGTDTQYF. CDR3 nucleotide sequence: TGTGCCAGCAGTCGGACTAGCGGGGGCACAGATACGCAGTATTTT. The V gene is TRBV27, the J gene TRBJ2-3, with TRBD2 matching 12 bases. The V gene's germline CDR1 is MNHEY and CDR2 SMNVEV (reference sequence). Trimming took 5 bases from V and 1 from J; bases not matched to a gene: 1. This CDR3 contains 15 residues.

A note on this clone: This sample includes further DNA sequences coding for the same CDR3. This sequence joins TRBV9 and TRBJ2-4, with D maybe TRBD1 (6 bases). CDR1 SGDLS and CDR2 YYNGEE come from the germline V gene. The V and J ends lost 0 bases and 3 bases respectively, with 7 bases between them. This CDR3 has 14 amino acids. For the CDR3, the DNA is TGTGCCAGCAGCGTAGGAGGGGGCAAAAACATTCAGTACTTC. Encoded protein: CASSVGGGKNIQYF.

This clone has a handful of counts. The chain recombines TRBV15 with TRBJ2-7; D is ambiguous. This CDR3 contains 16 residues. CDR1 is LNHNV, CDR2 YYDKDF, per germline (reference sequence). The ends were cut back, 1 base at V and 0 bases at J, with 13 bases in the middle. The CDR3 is CATSRGAVESSYEQYF. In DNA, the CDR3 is TGTGCCACCAGCAGAGGGGCAGTCGAAAGCTCCTACGAGCAGTACTTC.

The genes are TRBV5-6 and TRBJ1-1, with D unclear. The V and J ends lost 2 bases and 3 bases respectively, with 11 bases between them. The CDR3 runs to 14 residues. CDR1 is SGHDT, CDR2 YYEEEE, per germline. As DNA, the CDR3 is TGTGCCAGCAGCTTTGGGAGCTACTACACTGAAGCTTTCTTT. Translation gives CASSFGSYYTEAFF.

The CDR3 nucleotides are TGTGCCAGCAGCCAGATTGGGGAAGAGACCCAGTACTTC. Its protein is CASSQIGEETQYF. The V call is TRBV16, the J call TRBJ2-5; D not resolved. The CDR3 is made up of 13 amino acids. Germline assignment: CDR1 KGHSY and CDR2 FQNENV. Trimming took 3 bases from V and 3 from J, leaving 8 bases between them.

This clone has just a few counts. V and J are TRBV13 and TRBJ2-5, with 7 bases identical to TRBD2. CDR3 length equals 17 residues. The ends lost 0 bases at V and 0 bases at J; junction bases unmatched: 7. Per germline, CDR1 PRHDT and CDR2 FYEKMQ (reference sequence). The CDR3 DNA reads TGTGCCAGCAGCTTAGGGGAGGACGGGAGGAACCAAGAGACCCAGTACTTC. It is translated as CASSLGEDGRNQETQYF.

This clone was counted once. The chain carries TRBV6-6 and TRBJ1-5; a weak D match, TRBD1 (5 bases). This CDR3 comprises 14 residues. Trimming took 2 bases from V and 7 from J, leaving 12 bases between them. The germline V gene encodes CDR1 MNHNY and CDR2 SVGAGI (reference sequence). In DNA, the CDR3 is TGTGCCAGCAGTTACGGGGGGAGGGGACAGCCCCAGCATTTT. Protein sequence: CASSYGGRGQPQHF.